This T cell receptor (beta chain) was sequenced during a study of shared clonotypes between healthy human individuals. General observations from the study: Naive CD4 clonotypes overlapped across several donors at about 5.3%. It was the non-shared clonotypes that had lower generation probabilities than clonotypes shared by all four donors.

Each subset's genomic DNA was split evenly across several immunoSEQ plates. Sorted-subset replicate PCRs used about 190 ng of genomic DNA. This amount corresponded to about 30,000 T cell genomes. Assay: immunoSEQ multiplex PCR; the TCRdb copy retains only in-frame clones and omits some. The data contain about 2 million clones, about 95% of them singletons. A note on this clone: Its antigen is not identified.

Naive CD8 cells comprised CD45RO-negative, CCR7-positively selected cells, excluding terminally differentiated effector memory CD45RA+ cells. The CDR3 loop spans 15 amino acids. Germline V lookup: CDR1 SEHNR, CDR2 FQNEAQ (reference sequence). The germline V and J ends were trimmed by 6 bases and 3 bases, with 18 bases remaining between them. The sequenced sample consisted of naive CD8+ T cells sorted from blood. The TCR originated in a man younger than 35 in good health. The gene calls are TRBV7-9 and TRBJ2-7, with D maybe TRBD2 (6 bases). In nucleotides, the CDR3 is TGTGCCAGCAGTCCTCCCACCGGGAGCCTCTACGAGCAGTACTTC. The encoded protein is CASSPPTGSLYEQYF. The variable domain in full, with the rest retrieved from reference TRBV7-9 and TRBJ2-7, is DTGVSQNPRHKITKRGQNVTFRCDPISEHNRLYWYRQTLGQGPEFLTYFQNEAQLEKSRLLSDRFSAERPKGSFSTLEIQRTEQGDSAMYLCASSPPTGSLYEQYFGPGTRLTVT.